This T cell receptor (beta chain) was identified in a study of blood T cell repertoires in COVID-19. The CDR3 has 13 residues. J lost 7 bases, V lost 2 bases, and 4 bases had no gene match. Germline V CDR1 and CDR2: SQVTM, ANQGSEA. Some clones are missing from TCRdb's copy, which holds only in-frame ones; the method was immunoSEQ multiplex PCR. Here the sample spans 250,000 to 400,000 clones, 70% to 90% being singletons. Sequenced: peripheral blood. The chain combines TRBV29-1 with TRBJ2-1; 8 bases are shared with TRBD1. This TCR was sampled from a woman in her thirties with COVID-19, enrolled during active disease. CDR3 protein: CSVESDRVNEQFF. The CDR3 bases are TGCAGCGTTGAATCGGACAGGGTAAATGAGCAGTTCTTC.